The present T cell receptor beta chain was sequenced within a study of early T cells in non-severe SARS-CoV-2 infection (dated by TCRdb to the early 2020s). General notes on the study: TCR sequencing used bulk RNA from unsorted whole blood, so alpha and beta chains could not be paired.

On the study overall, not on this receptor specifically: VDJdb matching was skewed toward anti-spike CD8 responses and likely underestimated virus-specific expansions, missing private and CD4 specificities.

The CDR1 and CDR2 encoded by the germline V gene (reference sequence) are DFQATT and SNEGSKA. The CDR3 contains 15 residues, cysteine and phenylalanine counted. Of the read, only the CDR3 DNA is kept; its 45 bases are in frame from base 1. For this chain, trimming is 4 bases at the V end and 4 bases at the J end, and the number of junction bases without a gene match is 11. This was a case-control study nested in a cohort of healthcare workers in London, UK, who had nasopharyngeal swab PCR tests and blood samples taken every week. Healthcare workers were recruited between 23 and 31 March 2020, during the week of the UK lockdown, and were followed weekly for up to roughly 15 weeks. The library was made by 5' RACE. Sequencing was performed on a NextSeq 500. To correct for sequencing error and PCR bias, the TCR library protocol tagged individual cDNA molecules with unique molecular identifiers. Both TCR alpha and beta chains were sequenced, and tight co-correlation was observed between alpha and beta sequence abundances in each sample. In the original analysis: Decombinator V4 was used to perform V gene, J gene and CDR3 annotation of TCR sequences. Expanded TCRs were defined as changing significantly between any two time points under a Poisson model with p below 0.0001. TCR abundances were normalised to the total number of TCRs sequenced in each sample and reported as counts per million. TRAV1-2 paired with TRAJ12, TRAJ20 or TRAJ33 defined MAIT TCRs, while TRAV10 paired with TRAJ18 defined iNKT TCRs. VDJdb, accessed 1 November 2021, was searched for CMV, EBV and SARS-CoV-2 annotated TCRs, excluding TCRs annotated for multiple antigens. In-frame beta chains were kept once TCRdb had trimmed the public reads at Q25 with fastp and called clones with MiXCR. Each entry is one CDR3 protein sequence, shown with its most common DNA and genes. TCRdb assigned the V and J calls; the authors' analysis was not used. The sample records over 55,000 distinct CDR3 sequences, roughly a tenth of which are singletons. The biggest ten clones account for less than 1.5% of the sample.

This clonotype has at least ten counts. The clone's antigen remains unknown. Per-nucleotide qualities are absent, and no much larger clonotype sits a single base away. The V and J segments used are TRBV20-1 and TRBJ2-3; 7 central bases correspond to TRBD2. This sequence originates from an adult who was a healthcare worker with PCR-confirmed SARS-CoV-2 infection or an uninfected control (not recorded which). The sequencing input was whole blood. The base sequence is TGCAGTGCTAAACCGGGGGAAGCGGGGTCAGATACGCAGTATTTT. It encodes CSAKPGEAGSDTQYF.